This TCR beta chain was sequenced in a study of T cell responses to AZD1222 COVID-19 vaccine. Clones were sequenced by immunoSEQ multiplex PCR, and TCRdb holds only the in-frame ones, with some missing. The sample lists roughly 130,000 clones; approximately 90% were seen once. A word on this clone: Its antigen is unknown.

Study-wide results and limits: Scientists sampled the repertoires only once the peak T cell response had passed.

CDR1 SGHVS and CDR2 FQNEAQ come from the germline V gene. With 4 bases removed from V and 2 bases from J, the gap between germline ends came to 12 bases. The CDR3 sequence is 15 residues long. The material was peripheral blood, obtained on day 0 of AZD1222 vaccination. The chain carries TRBV7-8 and TRBJ2-1; D not resolved. The source is an adult in good health. For the CDR3, the DNA is TGTGCCAGCAGCTACCGGGCCAACCCCTACAATGAGCAGTTCTTC. Encoded protein: CASSYRANPYNEQFF.